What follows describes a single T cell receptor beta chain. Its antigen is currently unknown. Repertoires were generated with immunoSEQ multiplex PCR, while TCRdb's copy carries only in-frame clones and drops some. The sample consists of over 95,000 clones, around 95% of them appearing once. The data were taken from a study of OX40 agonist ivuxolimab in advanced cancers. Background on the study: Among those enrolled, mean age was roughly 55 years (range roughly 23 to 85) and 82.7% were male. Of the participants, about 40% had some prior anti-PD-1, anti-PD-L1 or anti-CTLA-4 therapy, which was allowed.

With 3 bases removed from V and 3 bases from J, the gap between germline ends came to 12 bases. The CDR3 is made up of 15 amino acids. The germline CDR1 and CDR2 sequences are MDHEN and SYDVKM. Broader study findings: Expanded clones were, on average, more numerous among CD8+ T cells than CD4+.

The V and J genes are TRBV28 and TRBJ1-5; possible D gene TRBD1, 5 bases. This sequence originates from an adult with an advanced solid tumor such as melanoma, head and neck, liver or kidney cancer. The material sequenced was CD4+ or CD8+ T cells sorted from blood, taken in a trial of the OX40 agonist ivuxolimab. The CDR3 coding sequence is TGTGCCAGCAGTTTGGGGAGGGGATACAATCAGCCCCAGCATTTT. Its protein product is CASSLGRGYNQPQHF.